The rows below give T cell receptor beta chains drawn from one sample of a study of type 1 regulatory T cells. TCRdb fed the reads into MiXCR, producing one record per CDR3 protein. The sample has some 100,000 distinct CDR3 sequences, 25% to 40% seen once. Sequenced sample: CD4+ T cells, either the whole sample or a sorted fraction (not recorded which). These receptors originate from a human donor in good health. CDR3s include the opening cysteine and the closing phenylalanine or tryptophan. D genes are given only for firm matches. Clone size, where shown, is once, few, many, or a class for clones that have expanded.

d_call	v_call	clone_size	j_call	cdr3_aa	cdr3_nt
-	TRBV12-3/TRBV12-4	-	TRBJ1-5	CASSLPGDSNQPQHF	TGTGCCAGCAGTTTACCGGGGGATAGCAATCAGCCCCAGCATTTT
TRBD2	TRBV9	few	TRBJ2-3	CASSTGTSGLVDTQYF	TGTGCCAGCAGCACCGGGACTAGCGGGTTGGTAGATACGCAGTATTTT
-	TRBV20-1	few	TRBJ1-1	CSARDRGQGGTEAFF	TGCAGTGCTAGAGATCGCGGGCAGGGTGGCACTGAAGCTTTCTTT
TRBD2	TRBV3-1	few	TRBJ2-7	CASSQSAGGSYEQYF	TGTGCCAGCAGCCAATCGGCGGGAGGCTCCTACGAGCAGTACTTC
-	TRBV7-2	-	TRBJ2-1	CASSPGGRGLYEQFF	TGTGCCAGCAGCCCCGGGGGGAGGGGGCTCTATGAGCAGTTCTTC
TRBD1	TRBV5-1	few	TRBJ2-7	CASRTRDRNSYEQYF	TGCGCCAGCAGGACACGGGACAGAAATTCCTACGAGCAGTACTTC
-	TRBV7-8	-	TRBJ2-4	CASSGEGGSKAKNIQYF	TGTGCCAGCAGCGGGGAGGGGGGCTCGAAAGCCAAAAACATTCAGTACTTC
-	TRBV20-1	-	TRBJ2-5	CSAHRAEETQYF	TGCAGTGCCCACAGGGCGGAAGAGACCCAGTACTTC
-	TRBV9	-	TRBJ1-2	CASSVAPDSFGGYTF	TGTGCCAGCAGCGTAGCCCCCGACAGTTTTGGAGGCTACACCTTC
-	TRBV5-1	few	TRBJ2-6	CASRPTGSSGANVLTF	TGCGCCAGCAGACCAACAGGGAGCTCTGGGGCCAACGTCCTGACTTTC
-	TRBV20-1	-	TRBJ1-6	CRASGWGIDNSPLHF	TGCAGGGCTAGCGGTTGGGGCATAGATAATTCACCCCTCCACTTT
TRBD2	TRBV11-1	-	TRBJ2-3	CASSPRRLAEFTDTQYF	TGTGCCAGCAGCCCTCGACGGCTAGCGGAATTCACAGATACGCAGTATTTT
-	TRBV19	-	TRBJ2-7	CASSMGGAPNEQYF	TGTGCCAGTAGTATGGGGGGGGCCCCTAACGAGCAGTACTTC
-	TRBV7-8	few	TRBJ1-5	CASSPRVGQPQHF	TGTGCCAGCAGCCCCAGGGTTGGGCAGCCCCAGCATTTT
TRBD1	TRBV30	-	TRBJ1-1	CAWSADRGSAAFF	TGTGCCTGGAGTGCGGACAGGGGGAGTGCGGCTTTCTTT
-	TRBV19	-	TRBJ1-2	CASSRGYGYTF	TGTGCCAGTAGTAGGGGGTATGGCTACACCTTC
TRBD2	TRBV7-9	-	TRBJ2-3	CASSAAGGTTDTQYF	TGTGCCAGCAGTGCAGCGGGAGGAACCACAGATACGCAGTATTTT
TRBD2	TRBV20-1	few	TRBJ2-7	CSAAPPLAGGRHEQYF	TGCAGTGCTGCCCCACCCTTAGCGGGAGGGCGCCACGAGCAGTACTTC
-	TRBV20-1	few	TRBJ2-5	CSAQSFLLEYQETQYF	TGCAGTGCCCAGTCCTTTCTGTTGGAGTACCAAGAGACCCAGTACTTC
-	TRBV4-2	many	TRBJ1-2	CASSQAGGDYGYTF	TGTGCCAGCAGCCAAGCGGGGGGAGACTATGGCTACACCTTC
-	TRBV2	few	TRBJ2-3	CASTDSIFTDTQYF	TGTGCCAGCACCGACTCGATTTTCACAGATACGCAGTATTTT
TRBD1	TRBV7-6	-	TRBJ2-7	CASSQRGPGPYEQYF	TGTGCCAGCAGCCAGAGGGGGCCCGGCCCCTACGAGCAGTACTTC
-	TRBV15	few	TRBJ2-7	CATSRGRTPYEQYF	TGTGCCACCAGCAGGGGACGGACTCCTTACGAGCAGTACTTC
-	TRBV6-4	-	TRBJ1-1	CASRENREVNTEAFF	TGTGCCAGCAGAGAAAACAGGGAAGTCAACACTGAAGCTTTCTTT
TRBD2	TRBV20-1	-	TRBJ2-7	CSAHSPLAGPYEQYF	TGCAGTGCCCACTCCCCCCTAGCGGGGCCCTACGAGCAGTACTTC
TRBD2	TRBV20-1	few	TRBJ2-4	CSAQSGRENIQYF	TGCAGTGCGCAAAGCGGGAGGGAAAACATCCAGTACTTC
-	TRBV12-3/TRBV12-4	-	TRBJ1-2	CASSPTSGGYTF	TGTGCCAGCAGTCCCACAAGTGGGGGCTACACCTTC
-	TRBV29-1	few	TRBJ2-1	CSVGPGSYNEQFF	TGCAGCGTTGGGCCAGGCTCCTACAATGAGCAGTTCTTC
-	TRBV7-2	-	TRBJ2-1	CASVQRENLGDEQFF	TGTGCCAGCGTCCAAAGGGAGAATTTGGGCGATGAGCAGTTCTTC
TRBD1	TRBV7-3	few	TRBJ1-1	CASSYGQGNTEAFF	TGTGCCAGCAGCTACGGACAGGGTAACACTGAAGCTTTCTTT
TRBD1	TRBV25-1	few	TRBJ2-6	CASSDSRQGDSGANVLTF	TGTGCCAGCAGTGACTCACGACAGGGCGATTCTGGGGCCAACGTCCTGACTTTC
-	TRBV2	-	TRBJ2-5	CAAALETQYF	TGTGCCGCAGCCCTGGAGACCCAGTACTTC
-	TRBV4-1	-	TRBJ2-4	CASSQPLSTGNIQYF	TGCGCCAGCAGCCAGCCCCTCTCGACAGGAAACATTCAGTACTTC
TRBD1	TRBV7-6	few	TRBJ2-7	CASSLGDRGSYEQYF	TGTGCCAGCAGCTTGGGGGACAGAGGCTCCTACGAGCAGTACTTC
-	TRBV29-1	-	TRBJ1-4	CSVQGGGVREKLFF	TGCAGCGTTCAAGGTGGGGGGGTGAGGGAAAAACTGTTTTTT
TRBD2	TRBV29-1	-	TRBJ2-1	CSVELAGGPMGNEQFF	TGCAGCGTTGAATTAGCGGGAGGGCCGATGGGCAATGAGCAGTTCTTC
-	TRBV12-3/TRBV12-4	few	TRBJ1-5	CASSFGSGSGFNQPQHF	TGTGCCAGCAGTTTCGGTTCAGGGAGCGGGTTCAATCAGCCCCAGCATTTT
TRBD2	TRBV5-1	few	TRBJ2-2	CASSSLAVTNTGELFF	TGCGCCAGCAGCTCACTAGCGGTGACGAACACCGGGGAGCTGTTTTTT
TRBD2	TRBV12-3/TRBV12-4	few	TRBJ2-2	CASSSLAGDPGELFF	TGTGCCAGCAGTTCACTAGCGGGAGATCCCGGGGAGCTGTTTTTT
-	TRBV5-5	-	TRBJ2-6	CASSFWVAGANVLTF	TGTGCCAGCAGCTTCTGGGTAGCTGGGGCCAACGTCCTGACTTTC